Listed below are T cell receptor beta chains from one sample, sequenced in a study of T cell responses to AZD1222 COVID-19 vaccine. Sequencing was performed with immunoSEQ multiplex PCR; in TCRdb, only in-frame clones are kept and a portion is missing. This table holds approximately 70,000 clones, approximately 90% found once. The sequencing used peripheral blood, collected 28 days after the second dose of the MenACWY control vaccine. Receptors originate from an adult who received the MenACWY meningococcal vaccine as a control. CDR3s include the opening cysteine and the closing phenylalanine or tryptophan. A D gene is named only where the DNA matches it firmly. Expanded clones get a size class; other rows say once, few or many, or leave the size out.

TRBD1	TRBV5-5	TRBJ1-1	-	CASSLDRIGAFF	TGTGCCAGCAGCCTGGACAGGATAGGCGCTTTCTTT
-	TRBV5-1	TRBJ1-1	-	CASSLGLGRYTEAFF	TGCGCCAGCAGCTTGGGTCTGGGAAGGTACACTGAAGCTTTCTTT
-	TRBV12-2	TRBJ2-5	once	CASRLVLRDPGEETQYF	TGTGCAAGTCGCTTAGTACTCCGGGACCCCGGGGAGGAGACCCAGTACTTC
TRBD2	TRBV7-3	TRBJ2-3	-	CASSISGTSGGAANTQYF	TGTGCCAGCAGCATCTCCGGGACTAGCGGGGGGGCCGCGAATACGCAGTATTTT
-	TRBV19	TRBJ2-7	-	CASSIVGGSYEQYF	TGTGCCAGTAGTATAGTTGGGGGATCCTACGAGCAGTACTTC
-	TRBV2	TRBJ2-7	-	CASGEGQLSSYEQYF	TGTGCCAGCGGGGAAGGACAGCTGAGCTCCTACGAGCAGTACTTC
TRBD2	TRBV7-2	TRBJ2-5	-	CASSPSRSGGQETQYF	TGTGCCAGCAGCCCTTCACGCAGCGGGGGGCAAGAGACCCAGTACTTC
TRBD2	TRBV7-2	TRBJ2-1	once	CASSNPGLVKHEQFF	TGTGCCAGCAGCAACCCGGGACTAGTAAAACATGAGCAGTTCTTC
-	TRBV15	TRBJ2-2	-	CATSYRVGTGELFF	TGTGCCACCAGCTACAGGGTTGGCACCGGGGAGCTGTTTTTT
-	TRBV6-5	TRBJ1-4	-	CASQGWLSEKLFF	TGTGCCAGCCAAGGGTGGCTTTCTGAAAAACTGTTTTTT
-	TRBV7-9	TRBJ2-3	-	CASSVRDPSTDTQYF	TGTGCCAGCAGCGTCCGGGACCCCTCCACAGATACGCAGTATTTT
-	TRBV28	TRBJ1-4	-	CASSSGNEKLFF	TGTGCCAGCAGTTCTGGTAATGAAAAACTGTTTTTT
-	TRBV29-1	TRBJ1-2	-	CSVTGVFNYGYTF	TGCAGCGTTACGGGGGTCTTTAACTATGGCTACACCTTC
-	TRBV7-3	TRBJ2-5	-	CASSLGPAQETQYF	TGTGCCAGCAGCTTAGGACCGGCGCAAGAGACCCAGTACTTC
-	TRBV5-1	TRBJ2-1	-	CASSGTSYNEQFF	TGCGCCAGCAGCGGTACCTCCTACAATGAGCAGTTCTTC
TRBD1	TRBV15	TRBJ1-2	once	CATSKGTGNHYGYTF	TGTGCCACCAGCAAGGGGACAGGGAACCACTATGGCTACACCTTC
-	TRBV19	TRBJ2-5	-	CASSPQTGAETQYF	TGTGCCAGTAGTCCGCAGACGGGGGCAGAGACCCAGTACTTC
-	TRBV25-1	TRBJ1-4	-	CASSEQIDTTNEKLFF	TGTGCCAGCAGTGAACAGATCGACACAACTAATGAAAAACTGTTTTTT
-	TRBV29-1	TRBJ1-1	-	CSVAPTENTEAFF	TGCAGCGTTGCCCCGACGGAGAACACTGAAGCTTTCTTT
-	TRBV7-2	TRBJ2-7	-	CASSYAGAEQYF	TGTGCCAGCAGCTATGCAGGGGCCGAGCAGTACTTC
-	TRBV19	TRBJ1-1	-	CASSIRDGLQAFF	TGTGCCAGTAGTATCCGGGACGGACTCCAAGCTTTCTTT
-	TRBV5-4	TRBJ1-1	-	CASTPEGQGFEAFF	TGTGCCAGCACCCCCGAAGGTCAGGGCTTTGAAGCTTTCTTT
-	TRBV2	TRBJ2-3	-	CASSSSADTQYF	TGTGCCAGCAGTTCATCGGCAGATACGCAGTATTTT
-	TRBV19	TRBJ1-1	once	CASKYRTEAFF	TGTGCCAGTAAATATCGGACGGAAGCTTTCTTT
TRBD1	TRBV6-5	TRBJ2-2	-	CASRQGANTGELFF	TGTGCCAGCCGACAGGGGGCGAACACCGGGGAGCTGTTTTTT
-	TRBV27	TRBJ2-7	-	CASSFSAGILYEQYF	TGTGCCAGCAGTTTTAGTGCCGGGATTCTATACGAGCAGTACTTC
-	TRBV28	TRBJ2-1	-	CASSSPQGYGNEQFF	TGTGCCAGCAGTTCGCCTCAGGGCTACGGAAATGAGCAGTTCTTC
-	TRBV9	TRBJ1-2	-	CASSVAGGDGYTF	TGTGCCAGCAGCGTAGCGGGGGGAGATGGCTACACCTTC
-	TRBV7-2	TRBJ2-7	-	CASSFPWTLMGEQYF	TGTGCCAGCAGCTTTCCGTGGACTCTGATGGGCGAGCAGTACTTC
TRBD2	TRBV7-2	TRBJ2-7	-	CASSLAPGGAYEQYF	TGTGCCAGCAGCTTAGCCCCCGGGGGGGCCTACGAGCAGTACTTC
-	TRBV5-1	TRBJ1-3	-	CASSGEPNYSGNTIYF	TGCGCCAGCAGCGGGGAACCCAACTACTCTGGAAACACCATATATTTT
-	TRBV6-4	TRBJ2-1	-	CASSDSLTGDEQFF	TGTGCCAGCAGTGACTCTTTAACAGGCGATGAGCAGTTCTTC
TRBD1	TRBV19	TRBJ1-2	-	CASSTGQGVDGYTF	TGTGCCAGTAGTACTGGACAGGGGGTTGATGGCTACACCTTC
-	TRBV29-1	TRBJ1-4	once	CSVGPGTAGEKLFF	TGCAGCGTCGGCCCCGGGACGGCAGGGGAAAAACTGTTTTTT
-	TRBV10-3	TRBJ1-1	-	CAISESGVLAFF	TGTGCCATCAGTGAGTCTGGGGTATTGGCTTTCTTT
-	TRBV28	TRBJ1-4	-	CASSLRSGNEKLFF	TGTGCCAGCAGTTTAAGGTCGGGTAATGAAAAACTGTTTTTT
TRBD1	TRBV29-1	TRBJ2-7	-	CSVAGDRGLEQYF	TGCAGCGTTGCGGGGGACAGGGGGCTGGAGCAGTACTTC
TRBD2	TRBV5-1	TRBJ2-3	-	CASSSRLAGSSTDTQYF	TGCGCCAGCAGCTCTCGACTAGCGGGGTCTAGCACAGATACGCAGTATTTT
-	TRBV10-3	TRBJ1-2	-	CAISDPRGNYGYTF	TGTGCCATCAGTGACCCCCGGGGAAACTATGGCTACACCTTC
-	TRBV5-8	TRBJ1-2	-	CASSFRGSYGYTF	TGTGCCAGCAGCTTCCGAGGTTCCTATGGCTACACCTTC
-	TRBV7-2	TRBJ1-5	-	CASSLGQYRNQPQHF	TGTGCCAGCAGCTTAGGGCAGTACCGCAATCAGCCCCAGCATTTT
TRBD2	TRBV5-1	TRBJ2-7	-	CASSLDGGKTYEQYF	TGCGCCAGCAGCTTGGACGGGGGGAAGACCTACGAGCAGTACTTC
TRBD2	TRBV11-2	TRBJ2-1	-	CASGYSGSLLIEQFF	TGTGCCAGCGGGTATAGCGGGAGCCTCTTGATTGAGCAGTTCTTC
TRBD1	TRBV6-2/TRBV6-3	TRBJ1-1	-	CASSRQGQGNTEAFF	TGTGCCAGCAGTCGTCAGGGACAGGGGAACACTGAAGCTTTCTTT
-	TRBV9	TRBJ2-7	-	CASSDPRASYEQYF	TGTGCCAGCAGCGACCCGCGGGCCTCCTACGAGCAGTACTTC
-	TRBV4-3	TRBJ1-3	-	CASSQDPNPMGNTIYF	TGCGCCAGCAGCCAAGATCCCAACCCGATGGGAAACACCATATATTTT
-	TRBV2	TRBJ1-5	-	CASSEGWGLSGNQPQHF	TGTGCCAGCAGTGAAGGGTGGGGGCTATCGGGCAATCAGCCCCAGCATTTT
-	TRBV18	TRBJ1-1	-	CASSPLSQGNTEAFF	TGTGCCAGCTCACCACTCTCTCAGGGGAACACTGAAGCTTTCTTT
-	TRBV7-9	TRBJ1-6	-	CASSSSGGPSPLHF	TGTGCCAGCAGCTCCAGTGGAGGGCCTTCACCCCTCCACTTT
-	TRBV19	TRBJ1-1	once	CASSRQTQNTEAFF	TGTGCCAGTAGTCGACAGACTCAGAACACTGAAGCTTTCTTT
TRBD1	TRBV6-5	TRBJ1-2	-	CASSYSDRGVYGYTF	TGTGCCAGCAGTTATTCGGACAGGGGGGTCTATGGCTACACCTTC
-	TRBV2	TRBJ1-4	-	CASSGVAEKLFF	TGTGCCAGCAGTGGAGTCGCTGAAAAACTGTTTTTT